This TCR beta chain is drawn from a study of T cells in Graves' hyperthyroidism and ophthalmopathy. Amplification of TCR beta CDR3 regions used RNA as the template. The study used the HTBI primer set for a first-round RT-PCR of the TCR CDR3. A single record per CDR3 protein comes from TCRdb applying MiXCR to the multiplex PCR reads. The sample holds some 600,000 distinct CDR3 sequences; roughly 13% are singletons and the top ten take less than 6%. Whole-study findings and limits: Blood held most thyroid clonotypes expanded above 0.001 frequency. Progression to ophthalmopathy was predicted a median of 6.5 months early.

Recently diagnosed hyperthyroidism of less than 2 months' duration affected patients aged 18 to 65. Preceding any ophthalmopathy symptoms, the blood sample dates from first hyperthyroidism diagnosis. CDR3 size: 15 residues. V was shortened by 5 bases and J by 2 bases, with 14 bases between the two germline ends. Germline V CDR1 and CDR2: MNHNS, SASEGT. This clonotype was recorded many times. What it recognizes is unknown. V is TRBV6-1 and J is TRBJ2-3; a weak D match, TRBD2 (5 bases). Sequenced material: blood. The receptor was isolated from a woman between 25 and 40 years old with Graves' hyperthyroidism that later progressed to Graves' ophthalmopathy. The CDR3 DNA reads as TGTGCCAGCAGTTATAGCGAGGCTTTCACAGATACGCAGTATTTT. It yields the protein CASSYSEAFTDTQYF.